The 15 T cell receptor beta chains listed next were all sequenced from one sample in a study of blood T cell repertoires in COVID-19. The data were produced by immunoSEQ multiplex PCR, yet TCRdb's version contains in-frame clones alone and is incomplete. The profile shows 70,000 or so clones, roughly 80% of them singletons. The sample comprised peripheral blood. The receptors come from a woman of 80 years or more with acute or convalescent COVID-19.

This clone was counted a few times. The chain joins TRBV6-1 to TRBJ1-2, with D tentatively TRBD1 (5 bases). Germline loops: CDR1 MNHNS, CDR2 SASEGT. The V end lost 3 bases, the J end lost 4 bases, and 12 bases lay between the germline ends. The CDR3 is 14 amino acids. The CDR3 DNA is TGTGCCAGCAGTGATTATACAGGAGCCTATGGCTACACCTTC. It encodes CASSDYTGAYGYTF.

This chain joins TRBV30 and TRBJ2-7; possibly TRBD2 for D (5 bases). Per germline, CDR1 GTSNPN and CDR2 SVGIG (reference sequence). CDR3 size: 15 residues. V dropped 2 bases and J dropped 3 bases, with 17 bases sitting between them. DNA of the CDR3: TGTGCCTGGAGTTCCACACCGGACTCCTACTACGAGCAGTACTTC. Its translation: CAWSSTPDSYYEQYF.

The chain is built from TRBV5-1 and TRBJ2-2; weak D call: TRBD2 (5 bases). The CDR3 contains 15 residues. Germline CDR1 is SGHRS and CDR2 is YFSETQ. V was cut by 2 bases and J by 0 bases, with 8 bases left in between. The CDR3 spells CASSFSSPNTGELFF. CDR3 coding DNA: TGCGCCAGCAGCTTTTCTAGCCCGAACACCGGGGAGCTGTTTTTT.

The chain combines TRBV5-1 with TRBJ1-1; no definite D call. This CDR3 is 13 amino acids long. V lost 4 bases to trimming and J lost 7 bases, with 14 bases between them. Germline lookup yields CDR1 SGHRS and CDR2 YFSETQ. In nucleotides, the CDR3 is TGCGCCAGCAGCCCGAGGACTACAAGTGAAGCTTTCTTT. This codes for CASSPRTTSEAFF.

This clone was observed once. DNA of the CDR3: TGCGCCAGCAGCCAAGATGGGAGCGGGGCTAGCACAGATACGCAGTATTTT. It is translated as CASSQDGSGASTDTQYF. This chain connects TRBV4-1 to TRBJ2-3, with 7 positions matching TRBD2. This CDR3 is built from 17 residues. The J segment lost 0 bases and the V segment lost 0 bases, leaving 6 bases of the junction unmatched. In germline, CDR1 is MGHRA, CDR2 YSYEKL.

This rearrangement joins TRBV5-1 to TRBJ1-4; TRBD1 is a possible D gene (5 bases). Per the germline V gene, CDR1 is SGHRS and CDR2 is YFSETQ. This CDR3 region has 16 residues. Trimming took off 4 bases at V and 0 bases at J, with 13 bases between the two ends. The CDR3 here is CASSLSGGSTNEKLFF. The CDR3 DNA sequence: TGCGCCAGCAGCCTCAGTGGGGGGTCAACTAATGAAAAACTGTTTTTT. Based on the CDR3 plus reference TRBV5-1 and TRBJ1-4, the full variable domain is KAGVTQTPRYLIKTRGQQVTLSCSPISGHRSVSWYQQTPGQGLQFLFEYFSETQRNKGNFPGRFSGRQFSNSRSEMNVSTLELGDSALYLCASSLSGGSTNEKLFFGSGTQLSVL.

The gene calls are TRBV11-2 and TRBJ2-7; 8 nucleotides align to TRBD1. The germline V gene has CDR1 SGHAT and CDR2 FQNNGV. CDR3 length: 14 amino acids. Unmatched junction bases numbered 7, after V lost 5 bases and J lost 4 bases. This CDR3 is CASSPGQGAYEQYF. CDR3 sequence (DNA): TGTGCCAGCAGCCCCGGCCAGGGGGCGTACGAGCAGTACTTC.

The chain combines TRBV19 with TRBJ2-5; 8 nucleotides agree with TRBD2. V shed 5 bases and J 3 bases; nucleotides not matched to a gene: 5. Per the germline V gene, CDR1 is LNHDA and CDR2 is SQIVND (reference sequence). The CDR3 is 14 amino acids. CDR3 in DNA: TGTGCCAGTAGTGGAGCGGGGGCGGAAGAGACCCAGTACTTC. As protein: CASSGAGAEETQYF.

This rearrangement joins TRBV2 to TRBJ2-3; 9 bases fit TRBD2. With V trimmed by 4 bases and J by 2 bases, 4 bases remained unmatched. This CDR3 has 15 amino acids. Germline V gene lookup returns CDR1 SNHLY and CDR2 FYNNEI. CDR3 nucleotides: TGTGCCAGCAGTGCGAGGACTAGCGTCACAGATACGCAGTATTTT. Amino acid sequence: CASSARTSVTDTQYF.

This clone showed up just a few times. Here the CDR3 reads CASIPNGAGRYEQYF. CDR3 sequence (DNA): TGTGCCAGCATTCCAAATGGGGCAGGGAGGTACGAGCAGTACTTC. V gene TRBV6-5 combines with J gene TRBJ2-7; D is possibly TRBD2 (6 bases). Trimming removed 7 bases from V and 4 bases from J, with 20 bases in between. Germline lookup yields CDR1 MNHEY and CDR2 SVGAGI. The CDR3 extends over 15 amino acids.

The genes are TRBV18 and TRBJ2-1, with TRBD2 as a possible D gene (6 bases). The germline V and J ends were trimmed by 2 bases and 1 base, with 15 bases remaining between them. CDR3 size: 17 residues. Looked up from germline, CDR1 is KGHSH and CDR2 is LQKENI. The CDR3 sequence is CASSPWSGPTSYNEQFF. Here the CDR3 DNA reads TGTGCCAGCTCACCATGGAGCGGGCCGACATCCTACAATGAGCAGTTCTTC. The full variable domain, with the rest looked up from reference TRBV18 and TRBJ2-1, is NAGVMQNPRHLVRRRGQEARLRCSPMKGHSHVYWYRQLPEEGLKFMVYLQKENIIDESGMPKERFSAEFPKEGPSILRIQQVVRGDSAAYFCASSPWSGPTSYNEQFFGPGTRLTVL.

This chain links TRBV10-3 with TRBJ2-7; TRBD1 agrees at 7 bases. V trimming: 2 bases; J trimming: 0 bases; junction bases outside the gene matches: 4. This CDR3 is 15 amino acids long. CDR1 is ENHRY and CDR2 is SYGVKD in the germline V gene. The CDR3 is CAISERTGYSYEQYF. In nucleotides, the CDR3 is TGTGCCATCAGTGAGCGGACAGGTTACTCCTACGAGCAGTACTTC.

This clone was picked up one time. This chain connects TRBV18 to TRBJ2-3, with TRBD2 matching 14 bases. This CDR3 spans 18 amino acids. Trimming removed 1 base from V and 0 bases from J; junction bases left unmatched: 3. Germline CDR1 reads KGHSH; CDR2 reads LQKENI. The CDR3 DNA follows: TGTGCCAGCTCACCACGAGGACTAGCGGGGGGAAGCACAGATACGCAGTATTTT. This codes for CASSPRGLAGGSTDTQYF. The full variable domain, its missing parts supplied by reference TRBV18 and TRBJ2-3, is NAGVMQNPRHLVRRRGQEARLRCSPMKGHSHVYWYRQLPEEGLKFMVYLQKENIIDESGMPKERFSAEFPKEGPSILRIQQVVRGDSAAYFCASSPRGLAGGSTDTQYFGPGTRLTVL.

This rearrangement joins TRBV3-1 (or the pseudogene TRBV3-2) to TRBJ1-1, with 9 bases identical to TRBD1. Germline V gene data show CDR1 as LGHDT and CDR2 as YNNKEL (reference sequence). This CDR3 is built from 15 residues. V lost 7 bases, J lost 3 bases, and 9 bases stayed unmatched. CDR3 coding DNA: TGTGCCAGCAACACAGGGGGCCTTCTCCACACTGAAGCTTTCTTT. It translates to CASNTGGLLHTEAFF.

The genes are TRBV18 and TRBJ2-6, with 7 bases fitting TRBD1. The CDR3 consists of 17 residues. Unmatched junction bases numbered 5, after V lost 3 bases and J lost 0 bases. The germline gives CDR1 KGHSH, CDR2 LQKENI. Here the CDR3 reads CASSPTGTISGANVLTF. The CDR3 nucleotides are TGTGCCAGCTCACCGACAGGGACAATCTCTGGGGCCAACGTCCTGACTTTC.